Listed below are T cell receptor beta chains from one sample, sequenced in a study of T cell repertoires in ileal Crohn's disease. Clones were read by immunoSEQ multiplex PCR, and TCRdb kept only the in-frame ones, dropping some. The sample consists of 400 to 500 clones, roughly 90% of them appearing once. Sequencing was done on a sample of ileal tissue. The source of these receptors is an adult with Crohn's disease. CDR3s leave out the opening cysteine and the closing phenylalanine or tryptophan.

V gene,J gene,CDR3 protein
TRBV6-5,TRBJ1-2,ASRPDGGSYGYT
TRBV7-9,TRBJ2-1,ASSLLGGGQANEQF
TRBV9,TRBJ1-1,ASSVGQTFSTEAF
TRBV6-5,TRBJ2-7,ASSYDYRYGDEQY
TRBV7-2,TRBJ2-1,ASSSTSGPYNEQF
TRBV2,TRBJ1-4,ASRGDREGEKLF
TRBV4-2,TRBJ1-1,ASSRRGGGNTEAF
TRBV4-2,TRBJ2-1,ASSPRQEYNEQF
TRBV7-9,TRBJ1-1,ASTRGDEAF
TRBV4-2,TRBJ2-2,ASSQVRGYTGELF
TRBV18,TRBJ1-5,ASSPEGNQPQH
TRBV28,TRBJ2-1,ASSIFQGRGRGNEQF
TRBV2,TRBJ2-7,ASSLTGVQSYEQY
TRBV9,TRBJ1-4,ASSPRAPGKLF
TRBV7-9,TRBJ2-5,ASSLGGTKETQY
TRBV28,TRBJ1-2,ASSWTGTVFGSGYT
TRBV28,TRBJ2-1,ASTLDTYNEQF
TRBV5-4,TRBJ1-2,ASSSADNYGYT
TRBV4-3,TRBJ2-7,ASSQDDRGTYEQY
TRBV30,TRBJ1-5,AWSRGGGVYNQPQH
TRBV7-2,TRBJ2-5,ASSLLWTSGEETQY
TRBV5-5,TRBJ2-1,ASSLRGGRLYNEQF
TRBV30,TRBJ2-2,AWDRSNTGELF